This TCR beta chain was recorded in a study of control samples from healthy donors and cancer patients. Generated by immunoSEQ multiplex PCR, the TCRdb table keeps only in-frame clones and is missing some. Of about 140,000 clones listed, about 90% are singletons. V lost 8 bases, J lost 10 bases, and 9 bases stayed unmatched. This CDR3 contains 14 residues. CDR1 and CDR2 from the germline V gene are MNHEY and SVGAGI. The TCR was taken from a man younger than 35 in good health. The J gene is TRBJ1-6, the V gene TRBV6-5; 9 nucleotides line up with TRBD1. The sequencing input was blood. The CDR3 reads CASGTQGAGSPLHF. For the CDR3, the DNA is TGTGCCAGCGGAACACAGGGGGCTGGATCACCCCTCCACTTT.